The 11 T cell receptor beta chains listed next were all sequenced from one sample in a study of cytomegalovirus exposure and HLA in healthy donors. A multiplex PCR was run with 60 Vbeta primers and 13 Jbeta primers. The protocol was immunoSEQ multiplex PCR, while the TCRdb copy is restricted to in-frame clones and leaves out a portion. The sample gives 150,000 to 200,000 clones, about four fifths of which show up once; roughly 1.5% is in the top ten. The material sequenced was PBMCs. These receptors all stem from a woman in her fifties or sixties in good health and CMV-seronegative.

The genes are TRBV19 and TRBJ2-7; D may be TRBD1 (5 bases). Germline V CDR1 and CDR2: LNHDA, SQIVND (reference sequence). The CDR3 extends over 14 amino acids. V was cut by 4 bases and J by 5 bases, with 15 bases left in between. The CDR3 here is CASSNGDSSNEQYF. The DNA of the CDR3 is TGTGCCAGTAGTAACGGCGACAGTAGCAACGAGCAGTACTTC.

The rearrangement links TRBV11-2 to TRBJ1-5; 8 bases fit TRBD1. In germline, CDR1 is SGHAT, CDR2 FQNNGV. The CDR3 spans 15 residues. V shed 1 base and J 4 bases; nucleotides not matched to a gene: 3. CDR3 in DNA: TGTGCCAGCAGCTTAGGGCAGGGGGCGAATCAGCCCCAGCATTTT. Protein: CASSLGQGANQPQHF.

The V gene is TRBV29-1, the J gene TRBJ2-3; D may be TRBD2 (6 bases). Germline CDR1 and CDR2: SQVTM and ANQGSEA. This CDR3 has 16 amino acids. The V end lost 1 base, the J end lost 4 bases, and 18 bases lay between the germline ends. CDR3: CSVEAGGARGADTQYF. The CDR3 nucleotides read TGCAGCGTTGAAGCCGGGGGAGCGCGGGGTGCAGATACGCAGTATTTT.

The chain recombines TRBV28 with TRBJ1-3; unclear D gene. V lost 3 bases and J 2 bases, leaving 8 bases between the germline ends. Germline assignment: CDR1 MDHEN and CDR2 SYDVKM. The CDR3 totals 14 residues. The CDR3 DNA follows: TGTGCCAGCAGTTTCGGAGGGACTGGAAACACCATATATTTT. Amino acid sequence: CASSFGGTGNTIYF.

The chain links TRBV6-4 to TRBJ1-1; TRBD1 matches 7 bases. The J segment lost 1 base and the V segment lost 6 bases, leaving 5 bases of the junction unmatched. The CDR3 loop spans 14 amino acids. The germline gives CDR1 MRHNA, CDR2 SNTAGT. CDR3 loop: CASRLGTANTEAFF. CDR3 nucleotide sequence: TGTGCCAGCAGGCTCGGGACAGCGAACACTGAAGCTTTCTTT.

The V call is TRBV7-3, the J call TRBJ1-6; D is ambiguous. Germline assignment: CDR1 SGHTA and CDR2 FQGTGA. CDR3 length: 13 amino acids. The ends were cut back, 1 base at V and 5 bases at J, with 3 bases in the middle. The CDR3 is CASSLNNNSPLHF. CDR3 nucleotide sequence: TGTGCCAGCAGCTTAAACAATAATTCACCCCTCCACTTT. Based on the CDR3 plus reference TRBV7-3 and TRBJ1-6, the full variable domain is GAGVSQTPSNKVTEKGKYVELRCDPISGHTALYWYRQSLGQGPEFLIYFQGTGAADDSGLPNDRFFAVRPEGSVSTLKIQRTERGDSAVYLCASSLNNNSPLHFGNGTRLTVT.

The J gene is TRBJ2-1, the V gene TRBV7-2; D possibly corresponds to TRBD2 (5 bases). This CDR3 is 12 amino acids long. Germline loops: CDR1 SGHTA, CDR2 FQGNSA. Trimming took 5 bases from V and 10 from J, leaving 12 bases between them. In DNA form, the CDR3 reads TGTGCCAGCAGCCATATGTGGAGGGAGCAGTTCTTC. This codes for CASSHMWREQFF.

This clone was seen a few times. This chain's CDR3 is CASSQEKSSGNSPLHF. In nucleotides, the CDR3 is TGTGCCAGCAGCCAAGAAAAGTCCTCGGGTAATTCACCCCTCCACTTT. The chain links TRBV4-2 to TRBJ1-6; D not resolved. CDR1 is LGHNA and CDR2 is YNFKEQ in the germline V gene. V was shortened by 0 bases and J by 6 bases, with 12 bases between the two germline ends. CDR3 size: 16 residues.

The rearrangement links TRBV4-2 to TRBJ2-1, with 8 bases matching TRBD2. The germline CDR1 and CDR2 sequences are LGHNA and YNFKEQ. V lost 0 bases and J lost 0; bases outside the gene matches: 7. CDR3 length equals 18 residues. CDR3 loop: CASSQDWASGYSYNEQFF. CDR3 nucleotide sequence: TGTGCCAGCAGCCAAGATTGGGCTAGCGGGTACTCCTACAATGAGCAGTTCTTC.

The rearrangement uses TRBV7-2 and TRBJ1-2; TRBD1 aligns across 7 bases. V was clipped by 3 bases and J by 5 bases; unmatched bases: 6. This CDR3 has 14 residues. CDR1 and CDR2 from the germline V gene are SGHTA and FQGNSA. This CDR3 reads CASSLGTASYGYTF. CDR3 nucleotides: TGTGCCAGCAGCTTGGGGACAGCCTCTTATGGCTACACCTTC. The whole variable domain, filled in from reference TRBV7-2 and TRBJ1-2, reads GAGVSQSPSNKVTEKGKDVELRCDPISGHTALYWYRQSLGQGLEFLIYFQGNSAPDKSGLPSDRFSAERTGGSVSTLTIQRTQQEDSAVYLCASSLGTASYGYTFGSGTRLTVV.

The chain couples TRBV9 to TRBJ2-7, with TRBD2 identical over 11 bases. The CDR3 consists of 16 residues. CDR1 is SGDLS, CDR2 YYNGEE, per germline. J was trimmed by 2 bases and V by 4 bases; bases with no gene match: 8. The CDR3 nucleotides are TGTGCCAGCAGCCCAGGTAGCGGGAGGGGAACCTACGAGCAGTACTTC. As protein: CASSPGSGRGTYEQYF.